This T cell receptor beta chain comes out of a study of T cell responses to AZD1222 COVID-19 vaccine. The study's findings and limits: Clonal diversity may have been underestimated, and the donors were mostly white British, with more females than males. Regions 160-218 and 743-854 dominated among vaccine-associated CD4 TCRs spanning spike. Increases in Spike-specific TCR breadth and depth were seen after two AZD1222 doses. Baseline seropositivity characterized only a handful of AZD1222 recipients.

The V end lost 5 bases, the J end lost 0 bases, and 14 bases lay between the germline ends. Germline assignment: CDR1 MNHEY and CDR2 SVGEGT. The CDR3 covers 15 residues. Notes on this clone: Its antigen remains unidentified.

Using immunoSEQ multiplex PCR, the repertoire was profiled, and TCRdb retains in-frame clones only, with some absent. In the table there are 65,000 to 80,000 clones, more than 70% of which are singletons. The receptor comes from an adult who received the MenACWY meningococcal vaccine as a control. Sequenced here: peripheral blood, sampled 28 days after the second dose of the MenACWY control vaccine. The rearrangement uses TRBV6-2 or TRBV6-3 and TRBJ2-7; either TRBD1 or TRBD2 may supply D (5 bases each). This chain's CDR3 is CASSPGGDLSYEQYF. In DNA, the CDR3 is TGTGCCAGCAGTCCGGGTGGGGACCTCTCCTACGAGCAGTACTTC.